The T cell receptor (beta chain) under discussion was sequenced for a study of blood T cell repertoires in COVID-19. In the source study's methods: Estimates of nucleated cell counts were drawn from the amplification of reference gene primers. The repertoire was sequenced with immunoSEQ multiplex PCR; TCRdb's copy has only in-frame clones and lacks some. The V and J calls and the clone size are those of that table, but D and trimming were determined from the DNA. The data show a few hundred thousand clones, 89% seen once. Looked up from germline, CDR1 is KGHSH and CDR2 is LQKENI. Trimming took 3 bases from V and 4 from J, leaving 15 bases between them. The CDR3 runs to 15 residues.

Sequenced input: peripheral blood. The chain is built from TRBV18 and TRBJ1-2; D gene unclear. This clonotype originated in a man aged 40-50 years with acute or convalescent COVID-19. In DNA, the CDR3 is TGTGCCAGCTCACCGGTTGCGAGGGAAGCCTATGGCTACACCTTC. Translated, it gives CASSPVAREAYGYTF.